This note documents a single T cell receptor (beta chain) sequence. This specimen belongs to a study of CD8 T cells in Susac syndrome. With V trimmed by 0 bases and J by 4 bases, 8 bases remained unmatched. Germline V gives CDR1 LGHNA, CDR2 YSLEER. The CDR3 is 16 amino acids. RNA amounts of roughly 0.45 to 1 ug underwent reverse transcription with random hexamers. TCRdb reprocessed the immunoSEQ multiplex PCR reads with MiXCR, giving one entry per CDR3 protein. This repertoire shows 180,000 or so distinct CDR3 sequences, 90% to 95% found once; its top ten account for over 0.12%. This chain connects TRBV4-3 to TRBJ1-1; TRBD1 agrees at 7 bases. The sequence was obtained from a human donor in good health. Input material: CD4+ T cells from PBMCs. Here the CDR3 reads CASSQDTSRGSTEAFF. CDR3 DNA sequence: TGCGCCAGCAGCCAAGATACGTCCAGGGGGTCCACTGAAGCTTTCTTT.